This T cell receptor (beta chain) was captured in a study of cytomegalovirus exposure and HLA in healthy donors. Germline V gives CDR1 SNHLY, CDR2 FYNNEI. Between the trimmed V and J ends, which lost 7 bases and 4 bases, there was a span of 11 bases. This CDR3 spans 12 amino acids. Clones were sequenced by immunoSEQ multiplex PCR, and TCRdb holds only the in-frame ones, with some missing. The repertoire holds 100,000 to 150,000 clones, with about 82% as singletons. Sequenced sample: PBMCs. This receptor was identified in a young man in good health and CMV-seronegative. This chain connects TRBV2 to TRBJ2-7; the D gene is possibly TRBD1 (6 bases). As DNA, the CDR3 is TGTGCCAGCAAGGACAGAATTTACGAGCAGTACTTC. It yields the protein CASKDRIYEQYF.